The 21 T cell receptor beta chains in this list originate from one sample, sequenced in a study of T cells after yellow fever vaccination. TCRdb itself ran the 5' RACE reads through MiXCR, one entry per CDR3 protein. The sample records 180,000 or so distinct CDR3 sequences, 11% being singletons. This specimen was CD8+ T cells sorted from PBMCs, taken 15 days after the yellow fever booster vaccination. The origin of the receptors is a man in his late teens or twenties who received the YFV17D yellow fever vaccine.

The J gene is TRBJ2-1, the V gene TRBV7-9, with D tentatively TRBD2 (6 bases). Looked up from germline, CDR1 is SEHNR and CDR2 is FQNEAQ (reference sequence). V was cut by 5 bases and J by 8 bases, with 10 bases left in between. The CDR3 has 12 residues. The CDR3 bases are TGTGCCAGCAGCCCCACTAGCTATGAGCAGTTCTTC. Protein product: CASSPTSYEQFF.

This clonotype was observed a few times. The chain couples TRBV5-1 to TRBJ2-1, with D maybe TRBD1 (6 bases). CDR3 size: 13 residues. The ends were cut back, 1 base at V and 10 bases at J, with 12 bases in the middle. In germline, CDR1 is SGHRS, CDR2 YFSETQ. For the CDR3, the DNA is TGCGCCAGCAGCTTGCGCCAGGGGTACGAGCAGTTCTTC. This codes for CASSLRQGYEQFF.

This clonotype turned up a few times. The genes are TRBV27 and TRBJ1-1; D is undetermined. Trimming stripped 4 bases from V and 1 base from J, with 10 bases between. The CDR3 consists of 14 residues. The germline CDR1 and CDR2 sequences are MNHEY and SMNVEV (reference sequence). The CDR3 bases are TGTGCCAGCAGTTCCCCCGGCAGGAACACTGAAGCTTTCTTT. This sequence encodes CASSSPGRNTEAFF.

This clonotype was seen many times. The chain links TRBV6-1 to TRBJ2-7, with unresolved D. This CDR3 has 13 residues. Germline assignment: CDR1 MNHNS and CDR2 SASEGT. The V end lost 2 bases, the J end lost 1 base, and 6 bases lay between the germline ends. DNA for the CDR3: TGTGCCAGCAGTGAACTAGGTTCCTACGAGCAGTACTTC. This codes for CASSELGSYEQYF.

The chain is built from TRBV9 and TRBJ2-2; 9 bases match TRBD1. The CDR3 consists of 16 residues. Germline V CDR1 and CDR2: SGDLS, YYNGEE. J gave up 0 bases and V 4 bases, and 4 bases lay outside the gene matches. In DNA form, the CDR3 reads TGTGCCAGCAGCAACCGGGACAGGGCGAACACCGGGGAGCTGTTTTTT. This translates into CASSNRDRANTGELFF.

Only a few counts were recorded for this clonotype. The rearrangement joins TRBV6-1 to TRBJ1-4; a possible D gene is TRBD1 (5 bases). This CDR3 comprises 16 residues. The V and J ends lost 5 bases and 7 bases respectively, with 20 bases between them. In germline, CDR1 is MNHNS, CDR2 SASEGT. CDR3 nucleotides: TGTGCCAGCAGTCCTAAAAACAGGAAGAGTGGTGAAAAACTGTTTTTT. This gives the protein CASSPKNRKSGEKLFF.

This clonotype showed up just a few times. This chain connects TRBV25-1 to TRBJ2-4; the match to TRBD2 covers 7 bases. CDR1 and CDR2 from the germline V gene are MGHDK and SYGVNS. This CDR3 has 18 amino acids. V was clipped by 0 bases and J by 0 bases; unmatched bases: 8. CDR3 region: CASSEYNGGTSAKNIQYF. The CDR3 DNA is TGTGCCAGCAGTGAATATAACGGGGGGACGTCAGCCAAAAACATTCAGTACTTC.

V gene TRBV4-3 combines with J gene TRBJ1-1; D is ambiguous. CDR1 is LGHNA, CDR2 YSLEER, per germline. V dropped 0 bases and J dropped 4 bases, with 9 bases sitting between them. This CDR3 spans 14 amino acids. CDR3 amino acids: CASSQDLVATEAFF. CDR3 nucleotide sequence: TGCGCCAGCAGCCAAGATCTCGTGGCCACTGAAGCTTTCTTT.

This clonotype was found many times. The chain is built from TRBV29-1 and TRBJ1-1; D perhaps matches TRBD1 (5 bases). CDR1 SQVTM and CDR2 ANQGSEA come from the germline V gene. The CDR3 contains 13 residues. The germline V and J ends were trimmed by 6 bases and 0 bases, with 11 bases remaining between them. The CDR3 DNA is TGCAGCGTCCTGACAGCCTTGAACACTGAAGCTTTCTTT. It is translated as CSVLTALNTEAFF.

This chain connects TRBV6-2 or TRBV6-3 to TRBJ2-1, with 12 positions matching TRBD2. V was pared by 2 bases and J by 1 base, with 6 bases of the junction left unmatched. The CDR3 contains 18 residues. Germline-derived CDR1 and CDR2 are MNHEY and SVGEGT. CDR3 protein: CASSYPLAGGPSYNEQFF. CDR3 coding DNA: TGTGCCAGCAGTTACCCCCTAGCGGGGGGGCCTTCCTACAATGAGCAGTTCTTC.

This clonotype was seen a few times. The chain employs TRBV10-3 and TRBJ2-3; D uncertain. Trimming took 5 bases from V and 2 from J, leaving 8 bases between them. Germline V gene lookup returns CDR1 ENHRY and CDR2 SYGVKD. CDR3 length: 13 amino acids. The CDR3 sequence is CAISPSNTDTQYF. CDR3 bases: TGTGCCATCAGTCCGAGTAACACAGATACGCAGTATTTT.

This chain uses TRBV3-1 with TRBJ2-2; weak D call: TRBD2 (5 bases). Trimming removed 1 base at V and 5 bases at J, with 11 bases between. This CDR3 is built from 15 residues. Germline assignment: CDR1 LGHDT and CDR2 YNNKEL (reference sequence). For the CDR3, the DNA is TGTGCCAGCAGCCAAGCCCGGGGATGGACCGGGGAGCTGTTTTTT. This gives the protein CASSQARGWTGELFF.

This chain joins TRBV6-6 and TRBJ2-6, with 9 bases fitting TRBD1. The germline V gene has CDR1 MNHNY and CDR2 SVGAGI (reference sequence). Unmatched junction bases numbered 5, after V lost 8 bases and J lost 0 bases. The CDR3 runs to 16 residues. The CDR3 reads CASGTGRPSGANVLTF. Written as DNA, the CDR3 is TGTGCCAGCGGGACAGGGCGTCCCTCTGGGGCCAACGTCCTGACTTTC.

This clonotype was seen only a few times. The chain uses TRBV4-3 and TRBJ2-7; D perhaps matches TRBD1 (6 bases). This CDR3 comprises 14 residues. Trimming removed 1 base from V and 7 bases from J, with 14 bases in between. Looked up from germline, CDR1 is LGHNA and CDR2 is YSLEER. The CDR3 coding sequence is TGCGCCAGCAGCCAAGCGAGGGGGATGGGGGAGCAGTACTTC. Translated: CASSQARGMGEQYF.

This clonotype has just a few counts. The chain carries TRBV3-1 and TRBJ2-5; D gene ambiguous. Looked up from germline, CDR1 is LGHDT and CDR2 is YNNKEL (reference sequence). There are 13 residues in the CDR3. Trimming pared 0 bases from V and 5 bases from J, leaving 7 bases between. CDR3 loop: CASSQESWETQYF. The CDR3 DNA follows: TGTGCCAGCAGCCAAGAGTCTTGGGAGACCCAGTACTTC.

This sequence joins TRBV4-3 and TRBJ2-7; no reliable D call. Trimming left V 0 bases short and J 3 bases short, with 6 bases between. Looked up from germline, CDR1 is LGHNA and CDR2 is YSLEER. The length of the CDR3 is 13 residues. Written as DNA, the CDR3 is TGCGCCAGCAGCCAAGACAGGTACTACGAGCAGTACGTC. Translated, it gives CASSQDRYYEQYV.

This clonotype has more than one count but fewer than ten. V and J are TRBV4-3 and TRBJ2-1; D could derive from TRBD1 or TRBD2 (5 bases each). Looked up from germline, CDR1 is LGHNA and CDR2 is YSLEER. CDR3 length equals 17 residues. V shed 0 bases and J shed 4 bases, with 16 bases lying between them. CDR3 bases: TGCGCCAGCAGCCAAGAGCCCGGGACGGGGATTTACAATGAGCAGTTCTTC. Protein: CASSQEPGTGIYNEQFF.

This clonotype was detected only a few times. This sequence joins TRBV12-3 or TRBV12-4 and TRBJ2-1; 9 positions match TRBD1. The junction had 5 bases not matched to a gene; V was cut back by 6 bases and J by 8 bases. The CDR3 covers 13 residues. The CDR3 DNA is TGTGCCAGCAGCAACGACAGGGGGGATGAGCAGTTCTTC. Translation: CASSNDRGDEQFF.

This clonotype was recorded a few times. The rearrangement links TRBV27 to TRBJ1-6, with D perhaps TRBD1 (5 bases). The CDR3 extends over 15 amino acids. Per germline, CDR1 MNHEY and CDR2 SMNVEV (reference sequence). V lost 7 bases to trimming and J lost 0 bases, with 10 bases between them. Here the CDR3 reads CASTSQGSYNSPLHF. DNA for the CDR3: TGTGCCAGCACTTCGCAGGGCTCCTATAATTCACCCCTCCACTTT.

This clonotype has a handful of counts. V gene TRBV27 combines with J gene TRBJ2-1; no reliable D call. The V end lost 4 bases, the J end lost 4 bases, and 14 bases lay between the germline ends. This CDR3 has 15 residues. Per germline, CDR1 MNHEY and CDR2 SMNVEV (reference sequence). CDR3: CASSYRDSIYNEQFF. The CDR3 nucleotides are TGTGCCAGCAGTTACCGCGACTCTATATACAATGAGCAGTTCTTC.

There are a few counts of this clonotype. The chain employs TRBV7-9 and TRBJ2-7; 8 nucleotides line up with TRBD1. The CDR3 is 13 amino acids. Germline V gives CDR1 SEHNR, CDR2 FQNEAQ (reference sequence). V was clipped by 5 bases and J by 6 bases; unmatched bases: 6. The CDR3 nucleotides read TGTGCCAGCAGCGGGCGGACAGGGACCGAGCAGTACGTC. It is translated as CASSGRTGTEQYV.